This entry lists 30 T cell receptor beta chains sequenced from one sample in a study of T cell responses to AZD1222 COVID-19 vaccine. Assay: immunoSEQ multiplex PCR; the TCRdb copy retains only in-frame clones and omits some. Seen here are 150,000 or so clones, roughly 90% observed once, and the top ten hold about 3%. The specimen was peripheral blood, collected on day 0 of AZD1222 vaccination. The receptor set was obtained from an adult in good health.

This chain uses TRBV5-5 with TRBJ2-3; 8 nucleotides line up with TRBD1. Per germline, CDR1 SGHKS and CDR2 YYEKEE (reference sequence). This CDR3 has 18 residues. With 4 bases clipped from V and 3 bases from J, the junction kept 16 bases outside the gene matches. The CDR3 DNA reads TGTGCCAGCAGCGTGAGGACAGGGTCCCTCTCCGGTACAGATACGCAGTATTTT. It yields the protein CASSVRTGSLSGTDTQYF.

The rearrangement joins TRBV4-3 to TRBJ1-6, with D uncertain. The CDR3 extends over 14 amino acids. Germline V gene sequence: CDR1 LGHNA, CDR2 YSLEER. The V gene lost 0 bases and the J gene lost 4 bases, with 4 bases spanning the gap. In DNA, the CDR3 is TGCGCCAGCAGCCAAGAGGAGTATAATTCACCCCTCCACTTT. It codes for CASSQEEYNSPLHF.

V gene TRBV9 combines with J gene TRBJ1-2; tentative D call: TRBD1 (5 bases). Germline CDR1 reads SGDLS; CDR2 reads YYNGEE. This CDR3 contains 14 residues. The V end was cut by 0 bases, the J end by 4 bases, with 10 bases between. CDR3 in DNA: TGTGCCAGCAGCGTAGCGGACACTACCTATGGCTACACCTTC. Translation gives CASSVADTTYGYTF.

For the CDR3, the DNA is TGTGCCAGCTCACGGGGTCCAGATACGCAGTATTTT. This encodes CASSRGPDTQYF. This rearrangement joins TRBV2 to TRBJ2-3, with D perhaps TRBD2 (5 bases). Trimming took off 8 bases at V and 4 bases at J, with 10 bases between the two ends. The CDR3 consists of 12 residues. In germline, CDR1 is SNHLY, CDR2 FYNNEI.

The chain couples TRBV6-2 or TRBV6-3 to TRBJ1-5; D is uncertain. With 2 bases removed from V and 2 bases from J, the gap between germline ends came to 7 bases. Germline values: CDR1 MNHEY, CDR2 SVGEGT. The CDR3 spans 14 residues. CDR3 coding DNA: TGTGCCAGCAGTTACACTAGGCGCAATCAGCCCCAGCATTTT. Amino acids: CASSYTRRNQPQHF.

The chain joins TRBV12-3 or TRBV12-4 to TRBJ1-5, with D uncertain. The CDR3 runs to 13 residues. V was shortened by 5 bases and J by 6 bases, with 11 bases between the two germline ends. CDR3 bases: TGTGCCAGCAGTACCCAACTCGGTCAGCCCCAGCATTTT. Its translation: CASSTQLGQPQHF.

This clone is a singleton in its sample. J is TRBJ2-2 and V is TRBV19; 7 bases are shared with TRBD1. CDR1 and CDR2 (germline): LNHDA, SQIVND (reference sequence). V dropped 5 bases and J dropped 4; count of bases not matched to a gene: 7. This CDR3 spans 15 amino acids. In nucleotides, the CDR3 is TGTGCCAGTAGTTTTACAGGGGCCGTCACCGGGGAGCTGTTTTTT. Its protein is CASSFTGAVTGELFF.

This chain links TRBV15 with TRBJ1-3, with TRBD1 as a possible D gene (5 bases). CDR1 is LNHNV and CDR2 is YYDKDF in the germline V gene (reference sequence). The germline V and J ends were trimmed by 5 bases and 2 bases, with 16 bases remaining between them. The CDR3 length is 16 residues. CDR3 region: CATSGGTNPAGNTIYF. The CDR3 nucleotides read TGTGCCACCAGCGGTGGGACCAACCCCGCTGGAAACACCATATATTTT.

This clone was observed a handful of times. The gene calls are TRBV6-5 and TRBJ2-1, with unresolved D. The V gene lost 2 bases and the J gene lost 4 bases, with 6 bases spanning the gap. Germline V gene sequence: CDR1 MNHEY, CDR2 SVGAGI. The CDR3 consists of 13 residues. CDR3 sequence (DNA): TGTGCCAGCAGTTACGGCAGATACAATGAGCAGTTCTTC. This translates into CASSYGRYNEQFF.

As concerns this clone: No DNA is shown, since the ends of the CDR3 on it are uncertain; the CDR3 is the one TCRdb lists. The CDR3: CASSSSYGYTF. This chain links TRBV6-2 or TRBV6-3 with TRBJ1-2. The CDR3 adds up to 11 amino acids, both ends counted. The germline V gene encodes CDR1 MNHEY and CDR2 SVGEGT.

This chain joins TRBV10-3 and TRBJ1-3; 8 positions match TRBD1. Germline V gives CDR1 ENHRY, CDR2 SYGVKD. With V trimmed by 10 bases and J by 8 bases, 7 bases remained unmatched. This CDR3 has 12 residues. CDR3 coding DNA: TGTGCCACCGGACAGGGTGGCGACACCATATATTTT. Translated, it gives CATGQGGDTIYF.

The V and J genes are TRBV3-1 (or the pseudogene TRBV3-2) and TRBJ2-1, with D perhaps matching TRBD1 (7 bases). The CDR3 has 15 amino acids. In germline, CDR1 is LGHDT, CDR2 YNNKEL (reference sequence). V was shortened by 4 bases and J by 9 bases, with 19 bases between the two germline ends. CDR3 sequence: CASSRNYPQGGEQFF. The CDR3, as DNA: TGTGCCAGCAGCCGTAACTACCCCCAGGGGGGTGAGCAGTTCTTC.

The CDR3 here is CASRAAATNEKLFF. CDR3 DNA sequence: TGTGCCAGCAGAGCAGCTGCAACTAATGAAAAACTGTTTTTT. The chain links TRBV6-5 to TRBJ1-4; D unclear. Germline assignment: CDR1 MNHEY and CDR2 SVGAGI. The V end was cut by 6 bases, the J end by 0 bases, with 8 bases between. The CDR3 contains 14 residues.

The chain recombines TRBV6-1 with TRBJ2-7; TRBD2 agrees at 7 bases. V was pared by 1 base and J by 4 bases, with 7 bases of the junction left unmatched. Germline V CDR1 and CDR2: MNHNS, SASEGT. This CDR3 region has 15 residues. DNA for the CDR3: TGTGCCAGCAGTGAAGGGGCTGGGGGGGGATACGAGCAGTACTTC. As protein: CASSEGAGGGYEQYF.

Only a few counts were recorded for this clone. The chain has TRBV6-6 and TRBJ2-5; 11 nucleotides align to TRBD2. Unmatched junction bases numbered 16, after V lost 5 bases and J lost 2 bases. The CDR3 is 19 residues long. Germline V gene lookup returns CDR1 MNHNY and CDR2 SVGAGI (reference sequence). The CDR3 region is CASSPGLAGGLKWQETQYF. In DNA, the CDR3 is TGTGCCAGCAGTCCTGGACTAGCGGGCGGTCTCAAATGGCAAGAGACCCAGTACTTC.

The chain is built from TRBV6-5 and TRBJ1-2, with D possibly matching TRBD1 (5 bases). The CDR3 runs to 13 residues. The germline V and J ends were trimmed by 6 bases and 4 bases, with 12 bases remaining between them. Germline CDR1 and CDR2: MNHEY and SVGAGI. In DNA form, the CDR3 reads TGTGCCAGCAGCCTGACAGTGGGCTATGGCTACACCTTC. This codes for CASSLTVGYGYTF.

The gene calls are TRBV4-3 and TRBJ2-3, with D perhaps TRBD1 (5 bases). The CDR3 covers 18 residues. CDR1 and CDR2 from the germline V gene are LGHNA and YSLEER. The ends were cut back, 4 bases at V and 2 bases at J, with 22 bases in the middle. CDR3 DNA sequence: TGCGCCAGCAGCCCGACAGTATTCCCTTCGCAGATCACAGATACGCAGTATTTT. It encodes CASSPTVFPSQITDTQYF.

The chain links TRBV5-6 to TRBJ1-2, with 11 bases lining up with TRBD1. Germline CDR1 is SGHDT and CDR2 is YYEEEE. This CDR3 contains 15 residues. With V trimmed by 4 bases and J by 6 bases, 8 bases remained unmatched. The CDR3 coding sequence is TGTGCCAGCAGCAGGGGGACAGGGGGAATAGATGGCTACACCTTC. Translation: CASSRGTGGIDGYTF. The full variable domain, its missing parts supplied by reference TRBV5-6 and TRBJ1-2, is DAGVTQSPTHLIKTRGQQVTLRCSPKSGHDTVSWYQQALGQGPQFIFQYYEEEERQRGNFPDRFSGHQFPNYSSELNVNALLLGDSALYLCASSRGTGGIDGYTFGSGTRLTVV.

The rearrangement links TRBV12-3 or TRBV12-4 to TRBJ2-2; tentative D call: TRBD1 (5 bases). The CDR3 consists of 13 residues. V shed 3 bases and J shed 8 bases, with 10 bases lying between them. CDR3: CASSFLGAGELFF. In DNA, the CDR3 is TGTGCCAGCAGTTTCTTAGGGGCTGGGGAGCTGTTTTTT.

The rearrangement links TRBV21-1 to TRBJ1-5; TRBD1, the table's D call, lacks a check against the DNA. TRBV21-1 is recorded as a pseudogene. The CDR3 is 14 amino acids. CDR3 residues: CASAGTALYQPQHF. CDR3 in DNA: TGTGCCAGCGCAGGGACAGCCCTTTATCAGCCCCAGCATTTT.

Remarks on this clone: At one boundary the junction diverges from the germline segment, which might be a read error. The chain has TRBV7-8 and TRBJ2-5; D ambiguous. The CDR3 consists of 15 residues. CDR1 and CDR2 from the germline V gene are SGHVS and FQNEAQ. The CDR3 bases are TGTGCCAGCAGCGCAAAGTTGATGGCCCAAGATACCCAGTACTTC. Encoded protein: CASSAKLMAQDTQYF.

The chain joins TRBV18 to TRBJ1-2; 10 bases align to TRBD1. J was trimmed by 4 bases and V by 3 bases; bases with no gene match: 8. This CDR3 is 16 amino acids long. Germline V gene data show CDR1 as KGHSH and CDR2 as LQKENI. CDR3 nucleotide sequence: TGTGCCAGCTCACCGGGGGGACAGGGGCATCCCTATGGCTACACCTTC. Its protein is CASSPGGQGHPYGYTF.

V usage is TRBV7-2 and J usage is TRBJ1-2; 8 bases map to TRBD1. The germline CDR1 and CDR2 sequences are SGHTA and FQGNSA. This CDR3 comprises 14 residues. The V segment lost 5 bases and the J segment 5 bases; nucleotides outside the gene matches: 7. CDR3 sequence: CASSMDRAQYGYTF. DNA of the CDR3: TGTGCCAGCAGCATGGACAGGGCTCAGTATGGCTACACCTTC.

CDR3 coding DNA: TGTGCCAGCAGCTTATATTTTTCGGAGATGGGCACAGATACGCAGTATTTT. Protein product: CASSLYFSEMGTDTQYF. This sequence joins TRBV7-2 and TRBJ2-3; D not certain. CDR3 length: 17 residues. CDR1 SGHTA and CDR2 FQGNSA come from the germline V gene. The V gene lost 2 bases and the J gene lost 1 base, with 16 bases spanning the gap.

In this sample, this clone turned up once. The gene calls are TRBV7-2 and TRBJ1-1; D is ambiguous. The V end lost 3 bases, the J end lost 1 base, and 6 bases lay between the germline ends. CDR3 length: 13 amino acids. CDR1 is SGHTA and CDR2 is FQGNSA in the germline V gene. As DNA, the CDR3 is TGTGCCAGCAGCTTGTGGCAGAACACTGAAGCTTTCTTT. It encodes CASSLWQNTEAFF.

CDR3 region: CASSIFEEASEQYF. The CDR3 coding sequence is TGTGCCAGCTCAATATTCGAGGAAGCTTCCGAGCAGTACTTC. The chain uses TRBV18 and TRBJ2-7; D not certain. Germline V lookup: CDR1 KGHSH, CDR2 LQKENI. V was clipped by 5 bases and J by 6 bases, with 17 bases between them. The CDR3 is made up of 14 amino acids.

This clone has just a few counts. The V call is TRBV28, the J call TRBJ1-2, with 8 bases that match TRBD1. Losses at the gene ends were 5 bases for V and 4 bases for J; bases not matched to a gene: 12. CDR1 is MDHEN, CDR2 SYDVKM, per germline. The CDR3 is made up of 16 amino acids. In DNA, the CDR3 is TGTGCCAGCAGTAGACCTGGGGACAGGAAGCGCTATGGCTACACCTTC. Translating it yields CASSRPGDRKRYGYTF.

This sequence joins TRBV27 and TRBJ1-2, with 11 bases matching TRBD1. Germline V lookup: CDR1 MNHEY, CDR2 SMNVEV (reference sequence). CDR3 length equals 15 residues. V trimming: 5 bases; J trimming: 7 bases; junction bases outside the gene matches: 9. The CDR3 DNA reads TGTGCCAGCAGTCCTCGGACAGGGGGCGATGGTGGCTACACCTTC. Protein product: CASSPRTGGDGGYTF.

The CDR3 DNA is TGTGCCAGTACCGCGGGGGGCCCCGGGGAGCTGTTTTTT. It is translated as CASTAGGPGELFF. The chain employs TRBV19 and TRBJ2-2; 8 bases map to TRBD2. J was trimmed by 6 bases and V by 7 bases; bases with no gene match: 4. This CDR3 is 13 amino acids long. In germline, CDR1 is LNHDA, CDR2 SQIVND (reference sequence).

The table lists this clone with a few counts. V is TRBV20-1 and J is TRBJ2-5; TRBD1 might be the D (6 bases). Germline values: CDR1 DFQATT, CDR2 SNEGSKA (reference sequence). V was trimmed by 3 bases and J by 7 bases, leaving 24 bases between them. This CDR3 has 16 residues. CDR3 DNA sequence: TGCAGTGCTAGTCACCGGGACACCCTTGCAGGGGCGACCCAGTACTTC. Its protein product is CSASHRDTLAGATQYF.